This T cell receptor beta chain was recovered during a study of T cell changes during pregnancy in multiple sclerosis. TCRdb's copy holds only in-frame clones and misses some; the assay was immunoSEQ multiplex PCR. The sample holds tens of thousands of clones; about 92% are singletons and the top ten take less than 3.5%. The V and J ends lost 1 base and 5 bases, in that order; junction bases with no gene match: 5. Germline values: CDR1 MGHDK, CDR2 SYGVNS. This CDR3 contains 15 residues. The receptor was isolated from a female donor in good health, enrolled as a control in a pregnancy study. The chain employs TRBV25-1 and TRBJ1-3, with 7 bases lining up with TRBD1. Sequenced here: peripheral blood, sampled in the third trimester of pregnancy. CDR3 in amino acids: CASSELDRDRNTIYF. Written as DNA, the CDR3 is TGTGCCAGCAGTGAATTAGACAGGGACAGAAACACCATATATTTT. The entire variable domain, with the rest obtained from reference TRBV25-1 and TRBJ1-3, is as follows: EADIYQTPRYLVIGTGKKITLECSQTMGHDKMYWYQQDPGMELHLIHYSYGVNSTEKGDLSSESTVSRIRTEHFPLTLESARPSHTSQYLCASSELDRDRNTIYFGEGSWLTVV.